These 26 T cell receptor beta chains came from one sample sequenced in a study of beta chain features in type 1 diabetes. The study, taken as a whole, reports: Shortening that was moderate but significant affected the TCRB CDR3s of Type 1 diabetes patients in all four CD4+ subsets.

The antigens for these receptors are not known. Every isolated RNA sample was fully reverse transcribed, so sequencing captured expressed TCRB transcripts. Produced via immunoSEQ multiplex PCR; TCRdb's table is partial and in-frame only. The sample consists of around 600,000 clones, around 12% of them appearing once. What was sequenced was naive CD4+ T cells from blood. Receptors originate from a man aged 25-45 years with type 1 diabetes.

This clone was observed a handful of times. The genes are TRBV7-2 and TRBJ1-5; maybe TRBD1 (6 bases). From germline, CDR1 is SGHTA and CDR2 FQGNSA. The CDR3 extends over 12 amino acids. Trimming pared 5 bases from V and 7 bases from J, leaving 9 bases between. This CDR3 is CASSDQGQPQHF. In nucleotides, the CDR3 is TGTGCCAGCAGCGACCAGGGGCAGCCCCAGCATTTT.

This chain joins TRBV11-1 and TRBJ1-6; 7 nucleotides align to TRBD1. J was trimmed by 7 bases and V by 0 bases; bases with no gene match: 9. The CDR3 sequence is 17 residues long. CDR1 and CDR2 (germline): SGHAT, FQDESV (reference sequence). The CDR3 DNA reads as TGTGCCAGCAGCTTAGCCTCGACAGGGAGGGTAAATTCACCCCTCCACTTT. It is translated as CASSLASTGRVNSPLHF.

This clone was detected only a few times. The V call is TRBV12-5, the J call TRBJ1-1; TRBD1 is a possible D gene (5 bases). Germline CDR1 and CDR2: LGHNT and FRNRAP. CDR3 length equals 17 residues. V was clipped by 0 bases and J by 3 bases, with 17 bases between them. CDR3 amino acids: CASGLVLSRGRDTEAFF. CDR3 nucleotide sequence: TGTGCTAGTGGTTTGGTCCTCTCGAGGGGCCGGGACACTGAAGCTTTCTTT.

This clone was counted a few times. CDR3 nucleotides: TGCAGCGCTCAGGGGGCTTTCAATCAGCCCCAGCATTTT. Amino acids: CSAQGAFNQPQHF. The rearrangement joins TRBV29-1 to TRBJ1-5; 8 positions match TRBD1. The V and J ends lost 7 bases and 3 bases, in that order; junction bases with no gene match: 5. This CDR3 is 13 amino acids long. From germline, CDR1 is SQVTM and CDR2 ANQGSEA.

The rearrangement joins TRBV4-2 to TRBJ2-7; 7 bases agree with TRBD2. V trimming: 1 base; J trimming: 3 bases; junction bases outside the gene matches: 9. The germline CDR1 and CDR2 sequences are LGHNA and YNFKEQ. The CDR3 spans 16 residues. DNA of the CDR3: TGTGCCAGCAGCCAAGGAGAGGGCGGGGGATTCTACGAGCAGTACTTC. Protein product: CASSQGEGGGFYEQYF.

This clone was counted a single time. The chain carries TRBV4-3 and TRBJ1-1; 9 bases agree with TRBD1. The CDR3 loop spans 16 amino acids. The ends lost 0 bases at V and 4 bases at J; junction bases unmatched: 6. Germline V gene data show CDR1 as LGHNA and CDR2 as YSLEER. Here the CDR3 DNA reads TGCGCCAGCAGCCAAGATGGACAGGGGTTTGGCACTGAAGCTTTCTTT. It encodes CASSQDGQGFGTEAFF.

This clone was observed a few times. This CDR3 is CASSYRATGDYEQYF. In DNA form, the CDR3 reads TGTGCCAGCAGTTACAGGGCGACAGGGGATTACGAGCAGTACTTC. The gene calls are TRBV6-5 and TRBJ2-5; 8 nucleotides line up with TRBD1. The J call is in doubt because the DNA end fits TRBJ2-7 better. The CDR3 runs to 15 residues. In germline, CDR1 is MNHEY, CDR2 SVGAGI.

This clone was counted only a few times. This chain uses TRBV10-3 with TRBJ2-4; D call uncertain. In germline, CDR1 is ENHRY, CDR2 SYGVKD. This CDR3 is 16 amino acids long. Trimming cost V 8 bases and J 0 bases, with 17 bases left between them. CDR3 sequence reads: CAISSDYSLAKNIQYF. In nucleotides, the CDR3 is TGTGCCATCTCGAGTGATTATTCTCTAGCCAAAAACATTCAGTACTTC.

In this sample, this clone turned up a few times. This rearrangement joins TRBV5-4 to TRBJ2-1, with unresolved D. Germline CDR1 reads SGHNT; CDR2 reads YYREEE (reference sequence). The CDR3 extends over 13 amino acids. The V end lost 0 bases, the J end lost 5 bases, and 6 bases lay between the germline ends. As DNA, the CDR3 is TGTGCCAGCAGCTTGGCCGAAGACAATGAGCAGTTCTTC. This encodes CASSLAEDNEQFF.

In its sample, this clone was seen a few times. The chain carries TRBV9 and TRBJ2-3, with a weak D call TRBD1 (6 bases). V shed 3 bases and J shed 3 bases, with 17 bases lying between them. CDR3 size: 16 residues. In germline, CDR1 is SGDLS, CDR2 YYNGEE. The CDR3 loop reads CASSGARGQGTDTQYF. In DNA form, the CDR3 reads TGTGCCAGCAGCGGCGCCAGGGGTCAGGGGACAGATACGCAGTATTTT.

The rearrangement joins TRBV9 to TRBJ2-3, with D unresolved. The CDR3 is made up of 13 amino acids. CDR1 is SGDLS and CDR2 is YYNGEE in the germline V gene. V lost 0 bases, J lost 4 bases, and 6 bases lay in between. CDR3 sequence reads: CASSVGPPDTQYF. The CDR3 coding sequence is TGTGCCAGCAGCGTAGGGCCCCCAGATACGCAGTATTTT.

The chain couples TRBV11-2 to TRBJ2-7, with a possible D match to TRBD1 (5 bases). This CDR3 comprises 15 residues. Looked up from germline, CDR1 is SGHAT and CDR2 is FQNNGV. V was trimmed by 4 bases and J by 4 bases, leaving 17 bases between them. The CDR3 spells CASSSIRRAEYEQYF. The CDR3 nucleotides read TGTGCCAGCAGCTCTATCCGCAGGGCCGAATACGAGCAGTACTTC.

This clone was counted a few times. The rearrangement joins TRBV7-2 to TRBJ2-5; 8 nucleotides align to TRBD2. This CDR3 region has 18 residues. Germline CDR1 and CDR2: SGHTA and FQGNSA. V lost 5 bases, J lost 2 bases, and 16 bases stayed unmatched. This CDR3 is CASSRGRVGGGYQETQYF. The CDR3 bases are TGTGCCAGCAGCCGAGGGAGGGTCGGCGGGGGGTATCAAGAGACCCAGTACTTC.

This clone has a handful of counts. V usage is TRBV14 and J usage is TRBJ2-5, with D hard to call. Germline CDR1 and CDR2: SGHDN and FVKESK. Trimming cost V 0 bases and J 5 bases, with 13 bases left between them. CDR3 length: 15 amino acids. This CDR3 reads CASSQDESRWETQYF. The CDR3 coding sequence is TGTGCCAGCAGCCAAGATGAGTCGCGGTGGGAGACCCAGTACTTC.

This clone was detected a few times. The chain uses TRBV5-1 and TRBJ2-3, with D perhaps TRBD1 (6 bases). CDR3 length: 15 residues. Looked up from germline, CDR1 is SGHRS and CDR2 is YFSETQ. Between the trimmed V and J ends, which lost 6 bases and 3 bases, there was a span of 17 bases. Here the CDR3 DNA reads TGCGCCAGCAACCGACCGGGGCAGGGGACAGATACGCAGTATTTT. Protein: CASNRPGQGTDTQYF. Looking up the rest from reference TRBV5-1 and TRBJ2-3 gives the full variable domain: KAGVTQTPRYLIKTRGQQVTLSCSPISGHRSVSWYQQTPGQGLQFLFEYFSETQRNKGNFPGRFSGRQFSNSRSEMNVSTLELGDSALYLCASNRPGQGTDTQYFGPGTRLTVL.

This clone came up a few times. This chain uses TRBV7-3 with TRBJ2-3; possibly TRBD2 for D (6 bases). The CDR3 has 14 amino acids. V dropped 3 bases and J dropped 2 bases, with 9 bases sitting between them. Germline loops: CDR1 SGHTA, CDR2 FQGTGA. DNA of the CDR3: TGTGCCAGCAGCTTTAGCGGCACCACAGATACGCAGTATTTT. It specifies CASSFSGTTDTQYF.

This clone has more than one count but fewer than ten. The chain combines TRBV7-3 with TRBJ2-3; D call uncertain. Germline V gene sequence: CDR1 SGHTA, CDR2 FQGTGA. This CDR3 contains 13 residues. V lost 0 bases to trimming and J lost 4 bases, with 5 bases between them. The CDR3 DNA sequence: TGTGCCAGCAGCTTAACAGGGCCAGATACGCAGTATTTT. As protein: CASSLTGPDTQYF.

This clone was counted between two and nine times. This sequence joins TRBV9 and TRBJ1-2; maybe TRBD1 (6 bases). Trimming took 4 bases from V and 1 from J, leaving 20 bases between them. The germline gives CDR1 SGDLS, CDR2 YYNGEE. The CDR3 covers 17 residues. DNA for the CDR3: TGTGCCAGCAGCCCCACGACAGGAGCCAACTTTAACTATGGCTACACCTTC. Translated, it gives CASSPTTGANFNYGYTF.

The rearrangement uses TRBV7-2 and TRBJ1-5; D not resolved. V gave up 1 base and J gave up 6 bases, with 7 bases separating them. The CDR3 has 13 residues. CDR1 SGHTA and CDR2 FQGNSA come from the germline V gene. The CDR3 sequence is CASSLVGRQPQHF. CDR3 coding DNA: TGTGCCAGCAGCTTAGTAGGACGTCAGCCCCAGCATTTT.

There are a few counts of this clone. Written as DNA, the CDR3 is TGTGCCAGCAGTGGGGGACAGGGGGATCAGCCCCAGCATTTT. It translates to CASSGGQGDQPQHF. The chain employs TRBV2 and TRBJ1-5, with 11 positions matching TRBD1. Losses at the gene ends were 4 bases for V and 5 bases for J; bases not matched to a gene: 1. CDR1 and CDR2 (germline): SNHLY, FYNNEI. This CDR3 is 14 amino acids long.

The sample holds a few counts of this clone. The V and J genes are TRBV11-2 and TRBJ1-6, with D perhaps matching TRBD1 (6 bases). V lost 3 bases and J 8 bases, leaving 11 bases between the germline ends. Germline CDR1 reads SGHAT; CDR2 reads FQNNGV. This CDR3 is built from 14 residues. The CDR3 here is CASSLQGFDSPLHF. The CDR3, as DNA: TGTGCCAGCAGCTTGCAGGGGTTCGATTCACCCCTCCACTTT.

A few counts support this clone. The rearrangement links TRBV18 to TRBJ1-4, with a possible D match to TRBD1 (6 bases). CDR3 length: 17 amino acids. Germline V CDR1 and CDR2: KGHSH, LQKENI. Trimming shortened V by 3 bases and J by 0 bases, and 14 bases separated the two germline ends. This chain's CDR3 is CASSPDSSFATNEKLFF. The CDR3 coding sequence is TGTGCCAGCTCACCGGACAGCTCATTTGCAACTAATGAAAAACTGTTTTTT.

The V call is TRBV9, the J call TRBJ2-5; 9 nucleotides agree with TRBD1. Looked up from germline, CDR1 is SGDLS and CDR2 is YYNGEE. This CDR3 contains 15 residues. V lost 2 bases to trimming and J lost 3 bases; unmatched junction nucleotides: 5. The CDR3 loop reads CASSVRDREKETQYF. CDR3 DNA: TGTGCCAGCAGCGTGAGGGACAGGGAAAAAGAGACCCAGTACTTC.

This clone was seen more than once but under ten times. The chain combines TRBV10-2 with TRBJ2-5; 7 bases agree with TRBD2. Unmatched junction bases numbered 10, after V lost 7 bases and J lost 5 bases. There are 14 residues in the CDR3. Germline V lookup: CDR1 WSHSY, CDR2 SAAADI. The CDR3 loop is CASNPSGPEETQYF. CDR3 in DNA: TGCGCCAGCAATCCTAGCGGTCCGGAGGAGACCCAGTACTTC.

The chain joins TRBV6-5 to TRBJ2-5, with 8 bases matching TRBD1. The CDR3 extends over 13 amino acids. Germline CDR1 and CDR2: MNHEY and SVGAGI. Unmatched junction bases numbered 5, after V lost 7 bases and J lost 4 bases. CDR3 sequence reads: CASMDRVRETQYF. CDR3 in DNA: TGTGCCAGCATGGACAGGGTACGAGAGACCCAGTACTTC.

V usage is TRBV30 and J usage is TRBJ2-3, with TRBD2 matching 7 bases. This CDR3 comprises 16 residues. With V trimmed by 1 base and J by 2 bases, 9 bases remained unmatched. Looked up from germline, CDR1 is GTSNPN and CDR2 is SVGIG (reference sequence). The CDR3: CAWSGSGRLLTDTQYF. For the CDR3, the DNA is TGTGCCTGGAGTGGTAGCGGGCGTCTACTCACAGATACGCAGTATTTT.